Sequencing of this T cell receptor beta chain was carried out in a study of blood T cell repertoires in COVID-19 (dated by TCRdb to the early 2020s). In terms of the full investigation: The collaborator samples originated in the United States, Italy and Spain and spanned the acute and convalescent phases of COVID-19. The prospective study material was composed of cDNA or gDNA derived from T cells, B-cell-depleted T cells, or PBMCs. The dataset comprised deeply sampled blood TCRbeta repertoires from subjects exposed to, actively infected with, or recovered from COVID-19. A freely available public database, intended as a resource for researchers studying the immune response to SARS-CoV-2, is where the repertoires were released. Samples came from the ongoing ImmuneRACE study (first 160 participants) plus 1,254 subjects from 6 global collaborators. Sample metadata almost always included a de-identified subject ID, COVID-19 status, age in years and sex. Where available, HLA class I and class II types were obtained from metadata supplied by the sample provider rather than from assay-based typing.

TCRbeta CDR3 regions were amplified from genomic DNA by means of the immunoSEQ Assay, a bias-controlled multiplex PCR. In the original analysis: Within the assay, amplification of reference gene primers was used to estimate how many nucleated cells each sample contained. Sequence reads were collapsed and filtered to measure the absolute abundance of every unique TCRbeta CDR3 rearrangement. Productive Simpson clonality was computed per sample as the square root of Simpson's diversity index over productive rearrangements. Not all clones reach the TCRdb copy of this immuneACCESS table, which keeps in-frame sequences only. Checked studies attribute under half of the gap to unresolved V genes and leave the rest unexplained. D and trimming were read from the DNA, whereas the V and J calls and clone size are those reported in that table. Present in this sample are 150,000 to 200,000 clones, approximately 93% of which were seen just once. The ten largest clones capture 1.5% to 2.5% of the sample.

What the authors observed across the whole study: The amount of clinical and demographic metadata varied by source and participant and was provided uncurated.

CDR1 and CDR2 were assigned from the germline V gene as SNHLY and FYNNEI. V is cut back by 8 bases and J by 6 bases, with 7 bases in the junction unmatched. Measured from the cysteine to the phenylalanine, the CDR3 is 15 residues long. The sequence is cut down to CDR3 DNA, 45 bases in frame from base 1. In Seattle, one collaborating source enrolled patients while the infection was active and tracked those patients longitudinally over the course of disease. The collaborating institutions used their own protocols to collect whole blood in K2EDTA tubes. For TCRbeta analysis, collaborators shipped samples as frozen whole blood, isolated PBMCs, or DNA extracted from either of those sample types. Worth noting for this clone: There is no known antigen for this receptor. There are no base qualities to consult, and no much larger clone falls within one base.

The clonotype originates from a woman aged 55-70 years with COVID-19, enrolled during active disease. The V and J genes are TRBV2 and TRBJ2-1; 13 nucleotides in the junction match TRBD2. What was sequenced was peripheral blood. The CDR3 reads CASWWTSGGFNEQFF. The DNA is TGTGCCAGCTGGTGGACTAGCGGGGGTTTCAATGAGCAGTTCTTC.